This T cell receptor (beta chain) was captured in a study of identical twins. V lost 0 bases, J lost 4 bases, and 13 bases lay in between. Germline V gene lookup returns CDR1 LGHNA and CDR2 YNFKEQ. The CDR3 consists of 16 residues. Healthy Caucasians provided all donations. One entry per CDR3 protein results from TCRdb running MiXCR on the 5' RACE reads. This table has 400,000 to 550,000 distinct CDR3 sequences, under 25% appearing once. These records were also assigned to another study, of T cells expressing NK-cell markers.

The V and J genes are TRBV4-2 and TRBJ1-5; D is ambiguous. The source of this sequence is a woman under 30 in good health. The sample comprised CD4+ T cells sorted from blood. The CDR3 coding sequence is TGTGCCAGCAGCCAAGATGGTTGGGCCCAGAATCAGCCCCAGCATTTT. It specifies CASSQDGWAQNQPQHF.